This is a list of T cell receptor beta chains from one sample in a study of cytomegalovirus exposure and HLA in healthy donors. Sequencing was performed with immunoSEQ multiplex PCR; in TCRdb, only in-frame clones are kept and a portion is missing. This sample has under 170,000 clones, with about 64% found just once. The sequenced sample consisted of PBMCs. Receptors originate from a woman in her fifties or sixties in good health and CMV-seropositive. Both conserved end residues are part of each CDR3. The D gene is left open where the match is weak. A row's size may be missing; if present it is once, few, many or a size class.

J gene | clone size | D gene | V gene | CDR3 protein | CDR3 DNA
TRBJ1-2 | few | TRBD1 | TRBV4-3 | CASSQGTGRGYGYTF | TGCGCCAGCAGCCAAGGGACAGGGCGAGGCTATGGCTACACCTTC
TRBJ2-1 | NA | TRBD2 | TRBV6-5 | CASSYGRARYNEQFF | TGTGCCAGCAGTTATGGGAGGGCGAGGTACAATGAGCAGTTCTTC
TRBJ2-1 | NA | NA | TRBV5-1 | CASSFELGYNEQFF | TGCGCCAGCAGCTTTGAACTAGGGTACAATGAGCAGTTCTTC
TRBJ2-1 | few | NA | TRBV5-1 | CASSLRGYEQFF | TGCGCCAGCAGCTTGAGAGGCTATGAGCAGTTCTTC
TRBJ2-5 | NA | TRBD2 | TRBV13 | CASSLIGGTSGRVRETQYF | TGTGCCAGCAGCTTAATAGGGGGGACTAGCGGGAGAGTTAGGGAGACCCAGTACTTC
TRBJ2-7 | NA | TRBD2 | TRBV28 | CASSRGLAGEQYF | TGTGCCAGCAGCCGGGGACTAGCGGGCGAGCAGTACTTC
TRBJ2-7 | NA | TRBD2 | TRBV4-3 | CASSQIAGGSTYEQYF | TGCGCCAGCAGCCAAATAGCGGGAGGGTCAACCTACGAGCAGTACTTC
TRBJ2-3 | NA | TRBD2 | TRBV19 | CASSIRLAGTDTQYF | TGTGCCAGTAGTATTCGACTAGCGGGCACAGATACGCAGTATTTT
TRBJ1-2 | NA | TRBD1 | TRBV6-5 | CASSYGQGVYGYTF | TGTGCCAGCAGCTATGGACAGGGGGTCTATGGCTACACCTTC
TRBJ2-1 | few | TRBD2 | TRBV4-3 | CASSHPRIAGRSSYNEQFF | TGCGCCAGCAGCCACCCCAGAATAGCGGGACGAAGCTCCTACAATGAGCAGTTCTTC
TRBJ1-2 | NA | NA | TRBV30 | CAGLNPGGYTF | TGTGCCGGTCTGAACCCCGGTGGCTACACCTTC
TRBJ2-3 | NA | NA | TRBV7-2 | CASSPTRDTQYF | TGTGCCAGCAGCCCCACTCGAGATACGCAGTATTTT
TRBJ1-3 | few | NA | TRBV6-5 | CASTGTGVDGNTIYF | TGTGCCAGCACCGGAACCGGGGTAGATGGAAACACCATATATTTT
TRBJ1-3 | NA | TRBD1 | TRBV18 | CASSPGTGLISGNTIYF | TGTGCCAGCTCACCCGGGACAGGGCTTATCTCTGGAAACACCATATATTTT
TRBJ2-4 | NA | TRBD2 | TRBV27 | CASSLSLPTSGSYIQYF | TGTGCCAGCAGTTTATCCCTCCCGACTAGCGGGAGTTACATTCAGTACTTC
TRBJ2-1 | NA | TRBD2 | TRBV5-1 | CASSLGRGGRAVEFF | TGCGCCAGCAGCTTGGGTCGGGGCGGGAGGGCCGTGGAGTTCTTC
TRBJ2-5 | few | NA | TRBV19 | CASSMTSAGRLETQYF | TGTGCCAGTAGTATGACATCCGCGGGAAGGTTGGAGACCCAGTACTTC
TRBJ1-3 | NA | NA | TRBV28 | CASSSPPDRSGNTIYF | TGTGCCAGCAGTTCCCCCCCTGACAGGTCCGGAAACACCATATATTTT
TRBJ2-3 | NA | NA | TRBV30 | CAWSPTGMGHTQYF | TGTGCCTGGAGTCCGACAGGAATGGGTCATACGCAGTATTTT
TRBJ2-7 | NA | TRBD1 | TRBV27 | CASSWLGQGRYEQYF | TGTGCCAGCAGTTGGCTAGGACAGGGGCGCTACGAGCAGTACTTC
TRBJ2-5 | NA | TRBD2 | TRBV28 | CASRGTSQETQYF | TGTGCCAGCAGGGGGACTAGCCAAGAGACCCAGTACTTC
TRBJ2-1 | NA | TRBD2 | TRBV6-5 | CASSYPPGTSGFKQFF | TGTGCCAGCAGTTACCCACCGGGGACTAGCGGATTCAAGCAGTTCTTC
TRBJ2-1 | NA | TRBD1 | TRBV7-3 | CASSPDRGDEQFF | TGTGCCAGCAGCCCGGACAGGGGCGATGAGCAGTTCTTC
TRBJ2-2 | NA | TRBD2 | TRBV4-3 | CASTRQVRLAGGPDTGELFF | TGCGCCAGCACCAGACAGGTTAGACTAGCGGGAGGGCCTGACACCGGGGAGCTGTTTTTT
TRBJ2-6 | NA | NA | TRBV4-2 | CASSQGAGTLGANVLTF | TGTGCCAGCAGCCAAGGTGCAGGGACTCTTGGGGCCAACGTCCTGACTTTC
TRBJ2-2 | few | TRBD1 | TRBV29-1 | CSGTVNTGELFF | TGCTCCGGGACAGTAAACACCGGGGAGCTGTTTTTT
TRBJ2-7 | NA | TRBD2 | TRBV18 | CASSLAGGPVEQYF | TGTGCCAGCTCACTAGCGGGAGGGCCGGTCGAGCAGTACTTC
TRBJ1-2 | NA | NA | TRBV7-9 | CASSGELYGYTF | TGTGCCAGCTCAGGGGAACTCTATGGCTACACCTTC
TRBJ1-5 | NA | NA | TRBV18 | CASSLTGHNQPQHF | TGTGCCAGCTCATTAACAGGGCACAATCAGCCCCAGCATTTT
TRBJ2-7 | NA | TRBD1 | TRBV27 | CASSSGQDYEQYF | TGTGCCAGCAGTTCGGGACAGGACTACGAGCAGTACTTC
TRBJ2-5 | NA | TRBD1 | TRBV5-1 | CASSLLVGTAQETQYF | TGCGCCAGCAGCCTTCTGGTGGGGACAGCACAAGAGACCCAGTACTTC
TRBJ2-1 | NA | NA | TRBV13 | CASSPLENEQFF | TGTGCCAGCAGCCCCCTAGAAAATGAGCAGTTCTTC
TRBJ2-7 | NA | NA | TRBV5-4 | CASSPTRSSYEQYF | TGTGCCAGCAGCCCGACTCGGAGCTCCTACGAGCAGTACTTC
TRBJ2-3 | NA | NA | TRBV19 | CASSPVSPPGDTQYF | TGTGCCAGTAGTCCCGTCAGCCCCCCGGGAGATACGCAGTATTTT
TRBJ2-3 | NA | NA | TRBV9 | CASSVGGNTQYF | TGTGCCAGCAGCGTAGGCGGGAACACGCAGTATTTT
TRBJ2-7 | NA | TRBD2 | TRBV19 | CAGSTYPGESGGEQYF | TGTGCCGGTAGTACCTACCCGGGGGAATCGGGGGGAGAGCAGTACTTC
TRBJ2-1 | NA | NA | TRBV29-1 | CSVATSLRYNEQFF | TGCAGCGTTGCTACTAGCCTCCGCTACAATGAGCAGTTCTTC
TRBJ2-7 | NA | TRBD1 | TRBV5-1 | CASSLEQGGQYF | TGCGCCAGCAGCTTGGAACAGGGGGGGCAGTACTTC
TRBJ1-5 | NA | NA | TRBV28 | CASSLWGQGNQPQHF | TGTGCCAGCAGTTTATGGGGGCAGGGCAATCAGCCCCAGCATTTT
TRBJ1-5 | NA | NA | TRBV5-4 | CASSLAGDQPQHF | TGTGCCAGCAGCTTGGCAGGTGATCAGCCCCAGCATTTT
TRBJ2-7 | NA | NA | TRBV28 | CASSFGSYEQYF | TGTGCCAGCAGTTTCGGTTCCTACGAGCAGTACTTC
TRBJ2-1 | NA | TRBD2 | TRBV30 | CAWSVLAGYNEQFF | TGTGCCTGGAGTGTACTAGCGGGGTACAATGAGCAGTTCTTC
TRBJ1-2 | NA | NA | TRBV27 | CASSLEAGFSYGYTF | TGTGCCAGCAGTTTAGAGGCAGGGTTCAGCTATGGCTACACCTTC
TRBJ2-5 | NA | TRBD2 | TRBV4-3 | CASSQGSGNTRGTQYF | TGCGCCAGCAGCCAGGGTAGCGGGAACACGCGGGGGACCCAGTACTTC
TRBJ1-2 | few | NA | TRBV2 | CASSEGWGREGYTF | TGTGCCAGCAGTGAAGGATGGGGGCGAGAGGGCTACACCTTC
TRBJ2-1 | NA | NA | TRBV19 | CASKGQGTEQFF | TGTGCCAGTAAAGGGCAGGGGACTGAGCAGTTCTTC
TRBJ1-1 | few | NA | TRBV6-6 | CASSSFQALEAFF | TGTGCCAGCAGCTCCTTCCAGGCTTTAGAAGCTTTCTTT
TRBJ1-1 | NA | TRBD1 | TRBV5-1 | CASSLMGQGRTEAFF | TGCGCCAGCAGCTTAATGGGACAGGGTCGCACTGAAGCTTTCTTT
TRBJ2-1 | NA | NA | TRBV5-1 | CASSFTGSGEQFF | TGCGCCAGCAGCTTTACCGGGAGCGGTGAGCAGTTCTTC
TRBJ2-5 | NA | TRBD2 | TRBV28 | CASSLLGTSGKETQYF | TGTGCCAGCAGTTTATTGGGGACTAGCGGGAAAGAGACCCAGTACTTC
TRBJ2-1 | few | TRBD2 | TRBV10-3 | CAIREPGGRNEQFF | TGTGCCATCAGGGAACCGGGAGGGCGCAATGAGCAGTTCTTC